This TCR beta chain was obtained from a study of HIV-infected patients and healthy controls. The study's findings and limits: CDR3 sharing between individuals was lower in HIV-infected patients than in healthy controls.

No cell fractionation was done, so the repertoire covers all unsorted peripheral blood T cells. cDNA was made from 500 ng RNA using alpha and beta constant primers. Separate chain-specific third strand synthesis with multiplexing indices produced the alpha and beta libraries. TCRdb ran MiXCR on the 5' RACE reads and lists one entry per CDR3 protein. There are more than 9,000 distinct CDR3 sequences in the sample; roughly 10% occur only once, and over 15% lies in the top ten. With respect to this clonotype: Its antigen is not identified.

The CDR3 is 13 residues long. V dropped 3 bases and J dropped 4 bases, with 10 bases sitting between them. Germline assignment: CDR1 MDHEN and CDR2 SYDVKM. The receptor was derived from an adult with HIV infection. V gene TRBV28 combines with J gene TRBJ2-7; tentatively, D is TRBD1 (5 bases). Specimen: blood, collected before antiretroviral therapy. The CDR3 region has the DNA TGTGCCAGCAGTTTGGGCAGGGCGTACGAGCAGTACTTC. This sequence encodes CASSLGRAYEQYF.